A single sample is the source of the 10 T cell receptor beta chains below, sequenced in a study of blood T cell repertoires in COVID-19. The protocol was immunoSEQ multiplex PCR, while the TCRdb copy is restricted to in-frame clones and leaves out a portion. The data contain about 160,000 clones, approximately 95% of them singletons. The sequenced sample consisted of peripheral blood. These receptors originate from a woman aged 60-70 years with COVID-19, enrolled during active disease.

This clone was seen once. This chain joins TRBV7-3 and TRBJ2-7, with 10 bases matching TRBD1. The CDR3 is 14 residues long. Germline loops: CDR1 SGHTA, CDR2 FQGTGA. V trimming: 5 bases; J trimming: 6 bases; junction bases outside the gene matches: 7. This CDR3 is CASSPDRGTFEQYF. DNA of the CDR3: TGTGCCAGCAGCCCGGACAGGGGGACGTTCGAGCAGTACTTC.

J is TRBJ1-5 and V is TRBV9; 12 nucleotides line up with TRBD1. Losses at the gene ends were 7 bases for V and 5 bases for J; bases not matched to a gene: 4. This CDR3 comprises 14 residues. From germline, CDR1 is SGDLS and CDR2 YYNGEE. The CDR3 sequence is CASGTGGSDQPQHF. The CDR3 DNA is TGTGCCAGCGGGACAGGGGGCTCGGATCAGCCCCAGCATTTT.

The V and J genes are TRBV19 and TRBJ1-2; 7 nucleotides agree with TRBD1. The junction had 5 bases not matched to a gene; V was cut back by 6 bases and J by 7 bases. The CDR3 covers 12 residues. Germline loops: CDR1 LNHDA, CDR2 SQIVND (reference sequence). Here the CDR3 reads CASRRQGPGYTF. For the CDR3, the DNA is TGTGCCAGTAGGAGACAGGGCCCTGGCTACACCTTC.

The chain combines TRBV13 with TRBJ1-1; 8 bases are shared with TRBD1. CDR1 and CDR2 (germline): PRHDT, FYEKMQ (reference sequence). V trimming: 3 bases; J trimming: 4 bases; junction bases outside the gene matches: 4. The CDR3 sequence is 14 residues long. The CDR3 sequence is CASSLTGVGTEAFF. The CDR3 coding sequence is TGTGCCAGCAGCTTGACAGGGGTCGGCACTGAAGCTTTCTTT.

As to this clone: Its ends do not fully match the called genes, so a read error is possible. This chain links TRBV7-2 with TRBJ1-5; a weak D match, TRBD1 (6 bases). The CDR3 extends over 15 amino acids. Per the germline V gene, CDR1 is SGHTA and CDR2 is FQGNSA. In nucleotides, the CDR3 is TGTGCCAGCAGTTTAGACAGGCCCGTAAATCAGCCCCAGCATTTT. It translates to CASSLDRPVNQPQHF.

The rearrangement links TRBV5-3 to TRBJ1-3; D may be TRBD1 (5 bases). TRBV5-3 is placed among ORFs of uncertain function. The CDR3 runs 15 residues. With 1 base removed from V and 9 bases from J, the gap between germline ends came to 17 bases. For the CDR3, the DNA is TGTGCCAGAAGCTTGAGGCGGGGGGAGGATACCACCATATATTTT. It translates to CARSLRRGEDTTIYF.

The V call is TRBV6-1, the J call TRBJ2-7, with no clear D. Germline V gene data show CDR1 as MNHNS and CDR2 as SASEGT. This CDR3 has 15 amino acids. Trimming left V 2 bases short and J 2 bases short, with 13 bases between. CDR3 in amino acids: CASSELEQRAYEQYF. For the CDR3, the DNA is TGTGCCAGCAGTGAATTAGAACAGAGAGCCTACGAGCAGTACTTC.

The chain is built from TRBV6-6 and TRBJ1-5; D is perhaps TRBD1 (6 bases). Trimming removed 7 bases from V and 5 bases from J, with 12 bases in between. In germline, CDR1 is MNHNY, CDR2 SVGAGI (reference sequence). This CDR3 spans 13 amino acids. DNA of the CDR3: TGTGCCAGCAAAACAGGGCCCCATCAGCCCCAGCATTTT. Its translation is CASKTGPHQPQHF.

The J gene is TRBJ1-4, the V gene TRBV19; D remains unclear. Germline CDR1 LNHDA, CDR2 SQIVND (reference sequence). This CDR3 has 14 residues. V was shortened by 3 bases and J by 4 bases, with 9 bases between the two germline ends. The CDR3 is CASSIGAYNEKLFF. DNA for the CDR3: TGTGCCAGTAGTATCGGAGCGTATAATGAAAAACTGTTTTTT.

The chain carries TRBV7-3 and TRBJ2-5, with D tentatively TRBD2 (5 bases). Trimming shortened V by 0 bases and J by 5 bases, and 7 bases separated the two germline ends. The CDR3 has 13 amino acids. Germline loops: CDR1 SGHTA, CDR2 FQGTGA. CDR3 region: CASSLTGEETQYF. The CDR3 nucleotides are TGTGCCAGCAGCTTAACCGGGGAGGAGACCCAGTACTTC.